The T cell receptor (beta chain) under discussion was sequenced for a study of T cells in narcolepsy listed by TCRdb under 2018. About the study as a whole: The study enrolled patients with narcolepsy type 1 or type 2 (NT1, NT2) together with healthy control donors. To look for autoreactive T cells in narcolepsy patients that target self-antigens of hypocretin neurons (hypocretin, TRIB2), the study used TCR Vbeta sequencing to follow clonotypes in blood and CSF. Broad study findings and their caveats: Patients and controls had similar numbers of sequenced blood memory CD4+ clonotypes, with averages of about 38,000 in patients and some 33,000 in controls. Autoreactive clonotypes were reported to be detected serially in the blood of the same patients and of different patients, but not in the blood of healthy controls. HCRT-specific and TRIB2-specific autoreactive clonotypes were highlighted in plots that compared CD4+ T cell clonotypes in CSF versus blood from the same patient. Some blood memory CD4+ repertoires from patients and controls contained no sequences matching autoreactive T cell clones.

Comment on this clone: The antigen this receptor binds is unknown. No base quality information exists; no much larger clone differs at one position.

The library was produced with the immunoSEQ multiplex PCR assay. The table was pulled from immuneACCESS by TCRdb, which kept in-frame rearrangements only. Such tables lose some clones; where checked, under half of the loss comes from unresolved V genes, and the rest has no known cause. The sample table records over 40,000 clones; 70% to 90% of these occur just once. The top ten hold less than 1.5% of the sample. Via the germline V gene, CDR1 is SNHLY and CDR2 FYNNEI. Its CDR3 holds 14 amino acids, cysteine through phenylalanine. The kept DNA is CDR3 alone, 42 bases in frame from the first base. V is shortened by 5 bases, J by 5 bases, and the region joining them spans 15 bases. Memory CD4+ T cells were sorted ex vivo from peripheral blood of narcolepsy patients and healthy controls for TCR Vbeta sequencing.

The sample comprised CD45RA- memory CD4+ T cells from PBMCs. The meaning of the sample's cell subset or site label: memory T cells sorted ex vivo from peripheral blood. The receptor chain draws on TRBV2 and TRBJ1-2; the D gene cannot be resolved reliably. The origin of this receptor is a human donor with narcolepsy. The DNA reads TGTGCCAGCAGTACCGGGGAGGGTAGTTATGGCTACACCTTC. Its product reads: CASSTGEGSYGYTF.